This T cell receptor (beta chain) derives from a study of blood T cells in healthy people across ages. For this clonotype: Its matching antigen is unknown.

The CDR3 sequence is 17 residues long. All donors came from Russia, were Caucasian and healthy, and spanned ages about 6 to 95. PBMCs numbering at least 6.5 million were isolated per sample. A J-beta primer mix and a sample-barcoded 5' primer were used in a second PCR of roughly 7 to 12 cycles. One entry per CDR3 protein results from TCRdb running MiXCR on the 5' RACE reads. The sample shows 250,000 to 300,000 distinct CDR3 sequences, roughly 26% of them seen only once. Study conclusions and caveats: Naive T cell percentage by flow cytometry tracked strongly with beta diversity. Fewer expanded clones and more diversity marked long-lived versus aged donors.

What was sequenced was blood. The V and J genes are TRBV21-1 and TRBJ2-1; TRBD1, the D gene given by the table, was not confirmed from the DNA. TRBV21-1 is assigned pseudogene status. The clonotype originates from an older woman in good health. CDR3 sequence (DNA): TGTGCCAGCAGCAAAGGAAGGGGGTTTAGCTCCTACAATGAGCAGTTCTTC. It codes for CASSKGRGFSSYNEQFF.